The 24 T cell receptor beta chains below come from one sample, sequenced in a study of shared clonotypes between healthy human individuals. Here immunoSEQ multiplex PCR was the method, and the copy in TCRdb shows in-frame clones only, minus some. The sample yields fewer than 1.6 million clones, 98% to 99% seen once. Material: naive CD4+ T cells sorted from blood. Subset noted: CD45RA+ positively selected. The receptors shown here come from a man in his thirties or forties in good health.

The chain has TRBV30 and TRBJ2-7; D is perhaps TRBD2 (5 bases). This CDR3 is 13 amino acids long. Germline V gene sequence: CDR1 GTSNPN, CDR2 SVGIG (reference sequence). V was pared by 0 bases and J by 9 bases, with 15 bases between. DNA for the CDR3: TGTGCCTGGAGTGTAAGAGGCCGGGATTGGCAGTACTTC. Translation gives CAWSVRGRDWQYF. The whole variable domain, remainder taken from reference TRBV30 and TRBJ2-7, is SQTIHQWPATLVQPVGSPLSLECTVEGTSNPNLYWYRQAAGRGLQLLFYSVGIGQISSEVPQNLSASRPQDRQFILSSKKLLLSDSGFYLCAWSVRGRDWQYFGPGTRLTVT.

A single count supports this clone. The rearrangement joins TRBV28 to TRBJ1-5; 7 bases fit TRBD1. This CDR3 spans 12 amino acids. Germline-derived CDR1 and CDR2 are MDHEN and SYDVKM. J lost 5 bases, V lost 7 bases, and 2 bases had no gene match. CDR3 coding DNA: TGTGCCAGCAAACAGGGGTATCAGCCCCAGCATTTT. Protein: CASKQGYQPQHF. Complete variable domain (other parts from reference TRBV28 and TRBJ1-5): DVKVTQSSRYLVKRTGEKVFLECVQDMDHENMFWYRQDPGLGLRLIYFSYDVKMKEKGDIPEGYSVSREKKERFSLILESASTNQTSMYLCASKQGYQPQHFGDGTRLSIL.

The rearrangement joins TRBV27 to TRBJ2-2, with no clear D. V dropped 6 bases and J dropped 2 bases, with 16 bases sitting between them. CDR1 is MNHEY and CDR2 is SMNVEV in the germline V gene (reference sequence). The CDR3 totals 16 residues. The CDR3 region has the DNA TGTGCCAGCAGAATATGGAACTCCATTAACACCGGGGAGCTGTTTTTT. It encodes CASRIWNSINTGELFF.

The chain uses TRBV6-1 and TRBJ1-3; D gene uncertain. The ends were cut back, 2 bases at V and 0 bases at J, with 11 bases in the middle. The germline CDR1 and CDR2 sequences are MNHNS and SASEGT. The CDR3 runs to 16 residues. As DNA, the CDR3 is TGTGCCAGCAGTGAACGGATTGCCGACTCTGGAAACACCATATATTTT. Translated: CASSERIADSGNTIYF.

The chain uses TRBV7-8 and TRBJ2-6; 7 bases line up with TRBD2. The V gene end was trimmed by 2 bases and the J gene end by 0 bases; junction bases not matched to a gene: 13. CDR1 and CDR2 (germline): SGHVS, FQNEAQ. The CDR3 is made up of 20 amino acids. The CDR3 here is CASSLREGRAASSGANVLTF. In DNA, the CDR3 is TGTGCCAGCAGCTTAAGGGAGGGGAGGGCTGCCAGCTCTGGGGCCAACGTCCTGACTTTC.

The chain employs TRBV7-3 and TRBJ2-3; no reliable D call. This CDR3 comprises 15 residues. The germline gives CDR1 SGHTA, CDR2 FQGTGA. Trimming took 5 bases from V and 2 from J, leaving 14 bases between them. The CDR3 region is CASSPSALTTDTQYF. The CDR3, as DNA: TGTGCCAGCAGCCCAAGCGCCCTTACCACAGATACGCAGTATTTT.

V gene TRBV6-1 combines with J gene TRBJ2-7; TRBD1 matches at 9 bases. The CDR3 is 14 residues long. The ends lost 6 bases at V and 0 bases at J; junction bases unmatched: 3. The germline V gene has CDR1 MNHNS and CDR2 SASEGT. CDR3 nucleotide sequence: TGTGCCAGCAGGGTGGGACAGGGCTCCTACGAGCAGTACTTC. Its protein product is CASRVGQGSYEQYF.

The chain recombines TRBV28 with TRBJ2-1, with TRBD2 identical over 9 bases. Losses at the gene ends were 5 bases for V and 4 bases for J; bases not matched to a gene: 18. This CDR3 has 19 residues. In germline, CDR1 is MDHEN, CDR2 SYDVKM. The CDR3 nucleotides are TGTGCCAGCAGTCAGAAAATCAAGACTAGCGGACGACCATACAATGAGCAGTTCTTC. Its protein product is CASSQKIKTSGRPYNEQFF.

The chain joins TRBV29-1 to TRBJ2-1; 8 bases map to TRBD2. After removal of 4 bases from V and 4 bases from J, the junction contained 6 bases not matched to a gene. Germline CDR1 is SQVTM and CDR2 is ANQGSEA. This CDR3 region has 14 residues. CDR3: CSVVRSGGYNEQFF. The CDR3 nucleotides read TGCAGCGTTGTCCGAAGCGGGGGTTACAATGAGCAGTTCTTC.

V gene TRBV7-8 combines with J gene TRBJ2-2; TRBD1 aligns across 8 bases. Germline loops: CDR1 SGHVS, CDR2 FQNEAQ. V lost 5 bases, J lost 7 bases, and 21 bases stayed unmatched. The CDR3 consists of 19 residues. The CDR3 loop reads CASSPLGTTGGRSGGELFF. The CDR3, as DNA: TGTGCCAGCAGCCCCCTAGGGACCACAGGGGGAAGGTCTGGCGGGGAGCTGTTTTTT.

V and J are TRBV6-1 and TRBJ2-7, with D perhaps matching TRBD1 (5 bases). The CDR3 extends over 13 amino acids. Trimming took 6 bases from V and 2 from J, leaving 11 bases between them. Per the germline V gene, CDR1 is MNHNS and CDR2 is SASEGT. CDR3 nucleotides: TGTGCCAGCAGCCCGGACAACCCCTACGAGCAGTACTTC. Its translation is CASSPDNPYEQYF.

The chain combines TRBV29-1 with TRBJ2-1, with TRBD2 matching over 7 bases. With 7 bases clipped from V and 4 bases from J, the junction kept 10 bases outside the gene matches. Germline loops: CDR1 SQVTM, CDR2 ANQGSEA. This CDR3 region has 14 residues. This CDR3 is CSGTSGNHYNEQFF. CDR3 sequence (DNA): TGCAGCGGGACCAGCGGGAACCATTACAATGAGCAGTTCTTC.

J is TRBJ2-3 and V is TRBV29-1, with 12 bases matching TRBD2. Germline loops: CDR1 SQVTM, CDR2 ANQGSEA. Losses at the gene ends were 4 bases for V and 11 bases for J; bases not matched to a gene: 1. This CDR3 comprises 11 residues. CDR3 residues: CSVGLAGEQYF. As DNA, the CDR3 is TGCAGCGTTGGACTAGCGGGAGAGCAGTATTTT.

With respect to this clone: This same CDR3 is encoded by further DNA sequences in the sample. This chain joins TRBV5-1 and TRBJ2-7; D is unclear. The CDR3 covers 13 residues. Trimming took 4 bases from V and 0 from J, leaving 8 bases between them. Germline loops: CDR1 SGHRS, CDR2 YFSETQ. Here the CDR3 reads CASSLRSSYEQYF. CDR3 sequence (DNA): TGCGCCAGCAGCCTCAGGAGCTCCTACGAGCAGTACTTC.

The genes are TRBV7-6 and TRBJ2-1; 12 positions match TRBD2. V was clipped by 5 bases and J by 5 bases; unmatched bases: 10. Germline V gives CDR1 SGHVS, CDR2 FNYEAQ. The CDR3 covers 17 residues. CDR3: CASSNRLAGDVHNEQFF. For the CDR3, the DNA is TGTGCCAGCAGCAACAGACTAGCGGGAGATGTCCACAATGAGCAGTTCTTC.

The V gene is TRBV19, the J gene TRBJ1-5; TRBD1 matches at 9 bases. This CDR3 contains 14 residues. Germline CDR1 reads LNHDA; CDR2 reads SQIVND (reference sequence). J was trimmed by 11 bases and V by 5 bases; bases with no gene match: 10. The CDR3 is CASSVDRGSQSQHF. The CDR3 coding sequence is TGTGCCAGTAGTGTCGACAGGGGGTCGCAGTCCCAGCATTTT.

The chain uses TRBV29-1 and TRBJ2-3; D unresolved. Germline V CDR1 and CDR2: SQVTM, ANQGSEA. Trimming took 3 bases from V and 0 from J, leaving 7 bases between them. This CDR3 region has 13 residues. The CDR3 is CSVDFRSTDTQYF. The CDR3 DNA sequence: TGCAGCGTTGATTTTCGAAGCACAGATACGCAGTATTTT.

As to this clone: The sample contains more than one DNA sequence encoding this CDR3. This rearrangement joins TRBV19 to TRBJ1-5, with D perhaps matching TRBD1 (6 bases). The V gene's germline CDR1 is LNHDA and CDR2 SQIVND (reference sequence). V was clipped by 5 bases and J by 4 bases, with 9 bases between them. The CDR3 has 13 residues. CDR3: CASSRDINQPQHF. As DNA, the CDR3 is TGTGCCAGTAGTCGGGACATTAATCAGCCCCAGCATTTT.

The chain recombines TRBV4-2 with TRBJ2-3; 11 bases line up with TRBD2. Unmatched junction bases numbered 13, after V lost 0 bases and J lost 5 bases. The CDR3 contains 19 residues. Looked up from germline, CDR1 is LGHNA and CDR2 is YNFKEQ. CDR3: CASSQELWPSGRRRDTQYF. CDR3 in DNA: TGTGCCAGCAGCCAAGAATTGTGGCCTAGCGGGAGGAGGCGAGATACGCAGTATTTT.

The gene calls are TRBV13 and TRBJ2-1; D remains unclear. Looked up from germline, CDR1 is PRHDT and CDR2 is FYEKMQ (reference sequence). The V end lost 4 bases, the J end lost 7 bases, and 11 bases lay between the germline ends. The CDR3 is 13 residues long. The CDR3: CASSWAPRNEQFF. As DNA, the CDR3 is TGTGCCAGCAGCTGGGCACCCCGGAATGAGCAGTTCTTC.

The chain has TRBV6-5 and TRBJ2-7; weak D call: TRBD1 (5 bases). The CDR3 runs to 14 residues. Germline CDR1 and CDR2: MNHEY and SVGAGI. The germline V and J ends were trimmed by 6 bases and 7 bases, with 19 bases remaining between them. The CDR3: CASSQETVMGEQYF. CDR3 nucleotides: TGTGCCAGCAGCCAAGAGACAGTCATGGGGGAGCAGTACTTC.

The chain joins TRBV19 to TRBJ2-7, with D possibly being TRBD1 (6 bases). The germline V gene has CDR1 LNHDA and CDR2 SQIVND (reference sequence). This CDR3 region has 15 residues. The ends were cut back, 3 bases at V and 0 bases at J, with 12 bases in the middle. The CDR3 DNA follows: TGTGCCAGTAGTATGACCCGGGACATCTCCTACGAGCAGTACTTC. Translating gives CASSMTRDISYEQYF.

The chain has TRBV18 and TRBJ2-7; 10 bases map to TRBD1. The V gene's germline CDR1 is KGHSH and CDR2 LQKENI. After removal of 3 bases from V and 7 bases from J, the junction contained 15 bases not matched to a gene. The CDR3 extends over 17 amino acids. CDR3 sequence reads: CASSPLNRQGAPGEQYF. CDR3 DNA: TGTGCCAGCTCACCCCTAAACCGACAGGGGGCGCCGGGAGAGCAGTACTTC.

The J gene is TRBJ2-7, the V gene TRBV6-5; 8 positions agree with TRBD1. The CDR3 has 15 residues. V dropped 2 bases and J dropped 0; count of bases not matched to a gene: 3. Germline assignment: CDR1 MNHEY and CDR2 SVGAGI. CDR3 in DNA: TGTGCCAGCAGTTACGTTACAGGGGGCTCCTACGAGCAGTACTTC. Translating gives CASSYVTGGSYEQYF.